Presented here are 19 T cell receptor beta chains from one specimen sequenced in a study of OX40 agonist ivuxolimab in advanced cancers. Repertoires were generated with immunoSEQ multiplex PCR, while TCRdb's copy carries only in-frame clones and drops some. The table records 36,000 or so clones, around 77% of them present only once. The sequenced sample was CD4+ or CD8+ T cells sorted from blood, obtained in a trial of the OX40 agonist ivuxolimab. The receptors shown here come from an adult with an advanced solid tumor such as melanoma, head and neck, liver or kidney cancer.

The gene calls are TRBV28 and TRBJ2-1, with D perhaps matching TRBD2 (6 bases). This CDR3 is built from 15 residues. The germline gives CDR1 MDHEN, CDR2 SYDVKM. V was pared by 6 bases and J by 3 bases, with 15 bases between. CDR3 protein: CASSDRDSYYNEQFF. CDR3 coding DNA: TGTGCCAGCAGCGACCGGGACTCATACTACAATGAGCAGTTCTTC.

J is TRBJ2-7 and V is TRBV10-3; the D gene is possibly TRBD2 (6 bases). Per germline, CDR1 ENHRY and CDR2 SYGVKD. V was clipped by 6 bases and J by 5 bases, with 20 bases between them. The CDR3 spans 15 residues. This chain's CDR3 is CAIREAGPSVNEQYF. Written as DNA, the CDR3 is TGTGCCATCAGGGAGGCGGGACCAAGTGTGAACGAGCAGTACTTC.

V usage is TRBV11-2 and J usage is TRBJ2-7; no definite D call. The germline gives CDR1 SGHAT, CDR2 FQNNGV. The CDR3 extends over 12 amino acids. V dropped 5 bases and J dropped 0 bases, with 5 bases sitting between them. CDR3 sequence reads: CASSPDSYEQYF. The CDR3 bases are TGTGCCAGCAGCCCGGACTCCTACGAGCAGTACTTC.

The J gene is TRBJ2-1, the V gene TRBV11-2; D is unclear. Germline V gene data show CDR1 as SGHAT and CDR2 as FQNNGV. The CDR3 extends over 13 amino acids. Trimming took off 6 bases at V and 7 bases at J, with 13 bases between the two ends. CDR3 residues: CASSRGGTNEQFF. In DNA, the CDR3 is TGTGCCAGCAGTCGAGGTGGTACAAATGAGCAGTTCTTC.

The chain couples TRBV4-2 to TRBJ1-1; a possible D gene is TRBD1 (5 bases). Trimming took 1 base from V and 7 from J, leaving 19 bases between them. The CDR3 covers 16 residues. CDR1 and CDR2 from the germline V gene are LGHNA and YNFKEQ. The chain's CDR3 is CASSQAGTGAGSEAFF. CDR3 nucleotide sequence: TGTGCCAGCAGCCAAGCCGGGACTGGGGCTGGGAGTGAAGCTTTCTTT.

This sequence joins TRBV6-5 and TRBJ1-2, with D possibly TRBD1 on 6 matching bases. There are 14 residues in the CDR3. Trimming pared 4 bases from V and 4 bases from J, leaving 13 bases between. Germline values: CDR1 MNHEY, CDR2 SVGAGI. In DNA form, the CDR3 reads TGTGCCAGCAGTTCCTCGGACAGCGGCTATGGCTACACCTTC. Translation: CASSSSDSGYGYTF.

The chain has TRBV19 and TRBJ2-3; the D is unclear. Between the trimmed V and J ends, which lost 1 base and 1 base, there was a span of 6 bases. CDR3 size: 14 residues. The germline V gene encodes CDR1 LNHDA and CDR2 SQIVND (reference sequence). The CDR3 DNA reads TGTGCCAGTAGTATAGTTCCAGGCACAGATACGCAGTATTTT. Amino acid sequence: CASSIVPGTDTQYF.

The CDR3 bases are TGTGCTAGTGGTTTGGACGCGACAGGGGGTAATGAAAAACTGTTTTTT. It specifies CASGLDATGGNEKLFF. The V and J genes are TRBV12-5 and TRBJ1-4; 9 bases line up with TRBD1. Per the germline V gene, CDR1 is LGHNT and CDR2 is FRNRAP. V gave up 1 base and J gave up 4 bases; unmatched junction bases: 4. This CDR3 spans 16 amino acids.

The rearrangement joins TRBV2 to TRBJ2-7; 13 bases are a match to TRBD2. V gave up 5 bases and J gave up 7 bases; unmatched junction bases: 2. The CDR3 extends over 13 amino acids. The germline CDR1 and CDR2 sequences are SNHLY and FYNNEI. CDR3 DNA: TGTGCCAGCAGTTGGACTAGCGGGGGAGAGCAGTACTTC. This sequence encodes CASSWTSGGEQYF.

Of note for this clone: A junction boundary mismatches the germline segment, possibly from a read error. The sample contains more than one DNA sequence encoding this CDR3. This chain links TRBV4-1 with TRBJ2-7, with 10 positions matching TRBD1. Per the germline V gene, CDR1 is MGHRA and CDR2 is YSYEKL. This CDR3 comprises 14 residues. The CDR3 DNA is TGTGCCAGCAGCTCGACAGGGGGCTATAGCGAGCAGTACTTC. Translating gives CASSSTGGYSEQYF.

The chain links TRBV7-8 to TRBJ2-3, with TRBD2 identical over 12 bases. The CDR3 totals 17 residues. V lost 5 bases to trimming and J lost 0 bases; unmatched junction nucleotides: 6. The germline V gene encodes CDR1 SGHVS and CDR2 FQNEAQ. This CDR3 is CASSLPGLAGSTDTQYF. The CDR3 region has the DNA TGTGCCAGCAGCCTCCCGGGACTAGCGGGTAGCACAGATACGCAGTATTTT.

A single count supports this clone. The chain joins TRBV7-9 to TRBJ1-3; the match to TRBD1 covers 9 bases. CDR1 is SEHNR, CDR2 FQNEAQ, per germline (reference sequence). Trimming took 2 bases from V and 7 from J; bases not matched to a gene: 6. This CDR3 is 15 amino acids long. CDR3: CASSLISGQGNTIYF. In nucleotides, the CDR3 is TGTGCCAGCAGCTTAATATCGGGACAGGGTAACACCATATATTTT.

The count of this clone is one. The chain uses TRBV15 and TRBJ1-5; tentative D call: TRBD1 (5 bases). The CDR3 extends over 18 amino acids. CDR1 LNHNV and CDR2 YYDKDF come from the germline V gene (reference sequence). The V gene lost 2 bases and the J gene lost 6 bases, with 23 bases spanning the gap. The CDR3 loop is CATSRYGRTHDASQPQHF. In DNA, the CDR3 is TGTGCCACCAGCAGATATGGACGGACACATGATGCTAGTCAGCCCCAGCATTTT.

The CDR3: CASTVTSSPTDTQYF. As DNA, the CDR3 is TGTGCCAGTACCGTGACCAGCTCCCCCACAGATACGCAGTATTTT. The chain combines TRBV19 with TRBJ2-3, with unresolved D. The CDR3 spans 15 residues. V dropped 7 bases and J dropped 2 bases, with 16 bases sitting between them. Germline V gene data show CDR1 as LNHDA and CDR2 as SQIVND (reference sequence).

The chain carries TRBV7-2 and TRBJ2-3, with D maybe TRBD1 (6 bases). Trimming cost V 10 bases and J 1 base, with 9 bases left between them. CDR3 length: 12 amino acids. Germline V gene lookup returns CDR1 SGHTA and CDR2 FQGNSA. The CDR3 sequence: CATRQGTDTQYF. The CDR3 DNA follows: TGTGCCACCAGACAGGGCACAGATACGCAGTATTTT.

The chain uses TRBV13 and TRBJ2-3; no clear D gene. Germline CDR1 PRHDT, CDR2 FYEKMQ (reference sequence). V lost 2 bases and J lost 9, with 12 bases in between. This CDR3 has 13 residues. The CDR3 protein is CASSLTRSGTQYF. CDR3 nucleotides: TGTGCCAGCAGCTTAACCCGATCCGGGACGCAGTATTTT.

The chain has TRBV29-1 and TRBJ1-2; D gene uncertain. The V gene lost 0 bases and the J gene lost 3 bases, with 5 bases spanning the gap. The CDR3 has 12 residues. Germline V gene sequence: CDR1 SQVTM, CDR2 ANQGSEA. The CDR3: CSVEETDYGYTF. The CDR3, as DNA: TGCAGCGTTGAAGAGACGGACTATGGCTACACCTTC.

This clone was seen a few times. This chain uses TRBV7-2 with TRBJ2-7; D unclear. Trimming removed 1 base from V and 1 base from J, with 11 bases in between. Germline CDR1 reads SGHTA; CDR2 reads FQGNSA. This CDR3 is built from 15 residues. For the CDR3, the DNA is TGTGCCAGCAGCTTAGAATTAGCCGCTTCCTACGAGCAGTACTTC. Amino acids: CASSLELAASYEQYF.

The chain employs TRBV28 and TRBJ1-5; TRBD1 matches 7 bases. This CDR3 has 14 amino acids. Germline assignment: CDR1 MDHEN and CDR2 SYDVKM. V was pared by 7 bases and J by 9 bases, with 12 bases of the junction left unmatched. The CDR3: CASIRLGGELPQHF. The CDR3 DNA reads as TGTGCCAGCATACGACTAGGGGGCGAGCTGCCCCAGCATTTT.